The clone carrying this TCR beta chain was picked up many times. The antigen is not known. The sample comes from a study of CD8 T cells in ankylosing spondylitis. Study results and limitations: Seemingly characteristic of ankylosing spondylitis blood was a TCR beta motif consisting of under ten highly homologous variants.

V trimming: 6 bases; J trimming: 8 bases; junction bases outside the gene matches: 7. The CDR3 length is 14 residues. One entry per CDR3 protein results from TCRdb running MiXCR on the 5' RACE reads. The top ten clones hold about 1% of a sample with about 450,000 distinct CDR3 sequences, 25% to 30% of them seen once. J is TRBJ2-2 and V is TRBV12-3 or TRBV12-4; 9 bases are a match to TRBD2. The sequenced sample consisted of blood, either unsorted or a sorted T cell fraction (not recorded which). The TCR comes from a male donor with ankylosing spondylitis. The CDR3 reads CASSKAGGGGELFF. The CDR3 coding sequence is TGTGCCAGCAGCAAAGCGGGAGGCGGGGGGGAGCTGTTTTTT.